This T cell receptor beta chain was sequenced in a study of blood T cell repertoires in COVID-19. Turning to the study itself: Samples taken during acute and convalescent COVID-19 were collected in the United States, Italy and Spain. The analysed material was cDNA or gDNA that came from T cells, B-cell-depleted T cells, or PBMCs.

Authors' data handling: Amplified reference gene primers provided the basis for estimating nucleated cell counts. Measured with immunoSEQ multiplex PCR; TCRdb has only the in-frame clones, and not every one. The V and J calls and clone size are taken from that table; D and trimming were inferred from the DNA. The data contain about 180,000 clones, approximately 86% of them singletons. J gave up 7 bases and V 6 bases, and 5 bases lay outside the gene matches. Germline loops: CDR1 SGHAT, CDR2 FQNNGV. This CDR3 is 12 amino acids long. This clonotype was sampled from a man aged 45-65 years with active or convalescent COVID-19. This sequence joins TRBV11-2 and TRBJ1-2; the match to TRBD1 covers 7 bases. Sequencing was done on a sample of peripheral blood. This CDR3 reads CASSRQGVGYTF. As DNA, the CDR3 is TGTGCCAGCAGTCGACAGGGAGTTGGCTACACCTTC.